The 21 T cell receptor beta chains below come from one sample, sequenced in a study of T cells in Graves' hyperthyroidism and ophthalmopathy (dated by TCRdb to between 2017 and 2020). The library came from multiplex PCR. Sequencing instrument: Illumina HiSeq 2000. TCR beta CDR3 regions were amplified from RNA transcripts. The first round of RT-PCR for the TCR CDR3 was performed with the HTBI primer set and the Qiagen OneStep RT-PCR kit. Through fastp at Q25 and MiXCR, TCRdb rebuilt clones from the public reads, retaining in-frame beta chains. A single entry per CDR3 protein holds the most common genes and DNA from its merged rows. The sample includes around 380,000 distinct CDR3 sequences, with roughly 12% observed a single time. The ten largest make up more than 20% of the sample. Sample: blood. The receptors originated from a man aged 25 to 40 with Graves' hyperthyroidism that later progressed to Graves' ophthalmopathy.

This clonotype was found many times. This chain connects TRBV11-1 to TRBJ2-1; the match to TRBD1 covers 9 bases. The CDR3 runs to 14 residues. CDR1 and CDR2 (germline): SGHAT, FQDESV (reference sequence). J gave up 7 bases and V 6 bases, and 7 bases lay outside the gene matches. The CDR3 reads CASRGDRAVNEQFF. CDR3 sequence (DNA): TGTGCCAGCAGAGGGGACAGGGCGGTGAATGAGCAGTTCTTC.

The table lists this clonotype with a few counts. J is TRBJ2-2 and V is TRBV5-1; D is possibly TRBD2 (6 bases). Germline-derived CDR1 and CDR2 are SGHRS and YFSETQ. CDR3 length equals 15 residues. V dropped 0 bases and J dropped 6 bases, with 12 bases sitting between them. The CDR3 region has the DNA TGCGCCAGCAGCTTGGATGGAGGGATCGCCGGGGAGCTGTTTTTT. Its translation: CASSLDGGIAGELFF.

The V and J genes are TRBV29-1 and TRBJ1-1; D not certain. The CDR3 extends over 13 amino acids. Trimming stripped 4 bases from V and 0 bases from J, with 9 bases between. The germline V gene encodes CDR1 SQVTM and CDR2 ANQGSEA. The CDR3, as DNA: TGCAGCGTTGGTCGAAAGATGAACACTGAAGCTTTCTTT. Encoded protein: CSVGRKMNTEAFF.

This clonotype has just a few counts. CDR3 nucleotide sequence: TGTGCCAGCAGCCGATCGGGGGGGGCCTACGAGCAGTACTTC. It translates to CASSRSGGAYEQYF. The V gene is TRBV11-3, the J gene TRBJ2-7, with TRBD2 matching 8 bases. The CDR3 has 14 amino acids. V lost 5 bases to trimming and J lost 2 bases; unmatched junction nucleotides: 5. The germline CDR1 and CDR2 sequences are SGHNT and YENEEA.

This clonotype was observed many times. The chain links TRBV12-5 to TRBJ1-2; TRBD1 is a possible D gene (6 bases). Germline V lookup: CDR1 LGHNT, CDR2 FRNRAP. Trimming took 0 bases from V and 2 from J, leaving 10 bases between them. The CDR3 is 15 amino acids. CDR3 protein: CASGLVIGQNYGYTF. In DNA form, the CDR3 reads TGTGCTAGTGGTTTGGTCATAGGACAGAACTATGGCTACACCTTC.

This clonotype was detected many times. This rearrangement joins TRBV6-1 to TRBJ1-1, with D unresolved. The CDR3 loop spans 16 amino acids. CDR1 is MNHNS, CDR2 SASEGT, per germline. V was shortened by 5 bases and J by 0 bases, with 16 bases between the two germline ends. The DNA for the CDR3 is TGTGCCAGCAGTTGGTTCTTCGGAACCATGAACACTGAAGCTTTCTTT. It specifies CASSWFFGTMNTEAFF.

This clonotype was detected ten times or more. The CDR3 protein is CASSLDKNTEAFF. CDR3 coding DNA: TGCGCCAGCAGCTTGGACAAGAACACTGAAGCTTTCTTT. This chain uses TRBV5-1 with TRBJ1-1; D not resolved. Germline values: CDR1 SGHRS, CDR2 YFSETQ. The CDR3 extends over 13 amino acids. With 0 bases removed from V and 1 base from J, the gap between germline ends came to 4 bases.

This clonotype was seen repeatedly, ten times or more. The chain joins TRBV28 to TRBJ1-1; the D gene is possibly TRBD1 (6 bases). The CDR3 contains 15 residues. Trimming pared 4 bases from V and 2 bases from J, leaving 14 bases between. Germline lookup yields CDR1 MDHEN and CDR2 SYDVKM. The CDR3 DNA sequence: TGTGCCAGCAGTTCTTTGGGGGGCGAAAACACTGAAGCTTTCTTT. Translating gives CASSSLGGENTEAFF.

This clonotype was detected ten times or more. The chain links TRBV7-2 to TRBJ2-2; TRBD2 matches 11 bases. Germline-derived CDR1 and CDR2 are SGHTA and FQGNSA. CDR3 length: 18 amino acids. V dropped 1 base and J dropped 5; count of bases not matched to a gene: 9. The CDR3 spells CASSLVGLAGGGTGELFF. The CDR3 DNA reads TGTGCCAGCAGCTTAGTTGGTCTAGCGGGGGGAGGAACCGGGGAGCTGTTTTTT.

This clonotype showed up just a few times. Since a much larger clone is just one base distant, this may be a read error. In this CDR3 the conserved last residue, phenylalanine or tryptophan, is missing, so a read error is likely. The chain recombines TRBV6-2 or TRBV6-3 with TRBJ2-7; possibly TRBD2 for D (6 bases). V was shortened by 10 bases and J by 0 bases, with 19 bases between the two germline ends. The CDR3 totals 15 residues. Germline V gene data show CDR1 as MNHEY and CDR2 as SVGEGT. The CDR3 region has the DNA TGTGCCACCCTGGGAGGACGGGGCCGCTCCTACGAGCAGTACTCC. Translating gives CATLGGRGRSYEQYS.

The rearrangement joins TRBV27 to TRBJ2-6; 7 bases are shared with TRBD1. The CDR3 extends over 18 amino acids. The V and J ends lost 5 bases and 0 bases, in that order; junction bases with no gene match: 10. The germline CDR1 and CDR2 sequences are MNHEY and SMNVEV (reference sequence). CDR3 sequence reads: CASSPDRATGSGANVLTF. The DNA of the CDR3 is TGTGCCAGCAGTCCTGACAGGGCGACCGGCTCTGGGGCCAACGTCCTGACTTTC.

The chain links TRBV15 to TRBJ2-3, with 12 bases aligning to TRBD2. Germline assignment: CDR1 LNHNV and CDR2 YYDKDF (reference sequence). Trimming took 5 bases from V and 4 from J; bases not matched to a gene: 10. The CDR3 covers 17 residues. Here the CDR3 DNA reads TGTGCCACCAGCGGGCGACTAGCGGGGGTCCTCCCAGATACGCAGTATTTT. Translated, it gives CATSGRLAGVLPDTQYF.

This clonotype was detected many times. V usage is TRBV5-1 and J usage is TRBJ1-2; TRBD1 is a possible D gene (5 bases). CDR1 and CDR2 from the germline V gene are SGHRS and YFSETQ. The CDR3 runs 14 residues. V was cut by 0 bases and J by 5 bases, with 11 bases left in between. This CDR3 reads CASSLEGRAYGYTF. CDR3 DNA sequence: TGCGCCAGCAGCTTGGAGGGCAGGGCGTATGGCTACACCTTC.

This chain connects TRBV13 to TRBJ1-4; 7 bases fit TRBD1. In germline, CDR1 is PRHDT, CDR2 FYEKMQ (reference sequence). The CDR3 is 14 residues long. Trimming at V came to 4 bases and at J to 7 bases, leaving 6 bases not matched to a gene. The CDR3: CASSSTGCAEKLFF. CDR3 sequence (DNA): TGTGCCAGCAGCTCGACAGGGTGTGCTGAAAAACTGTTTTTT.

This clonotype was found many times. The V call is TRBV6-1, the J call TRBJ2-2; D could derive from TRBD1 or TRBD2 (5 bases each). The CDR3 spans 16 residues. V shed 8 bases and J shed 0 bases, with 16 bases lying between them. In germline, CDR1 is MNHNS, CDR2 SASEGT. The DNA for the CDR3 is TGTGCCAGCGTACCACGGGGCAGGGCGAACACCGGGGAGCTGTTTTTT. It yields the protein CASVPRGRANTGELFF.

This rearrangement joins TRBV29-1 to TRBJ2-6; D possibly corresponds to TRBD1 (5 bases). The germline V gene encodes CDR1 SQVTM and CDR2 ANQGSEA. The CDR3 is 17 residues long. V was pared by 3 bases and J by 2 bases, with 17 bases between. The CDR3 DNA follows: TGCAGCGTTGAGAGCGACAGAGAAAACGCTGGGGCCAACGTCCTGACTTTC. This encodes CSVESDRENAGANVLTF.

This clonotype has a count of ten or more. This chain joins TRBV6-1 and TRBJ2-5, with TRBD2 matching 11 bases. V shed 2 bases, J shed 2 bases, and the junction held 7 bases outside the gene matches. The CDR3 has 17 residues. CDR1 is MNHNS and CDR2 is SASEGT in the germline V gene. The CDR3 loop is CASSERSWTSGQETQYF. The CDR3 DNA is TGTGCCAGCAGTGAACGTAGCTGGACTAGCGGGCAAGAGACCCAGTACTTC.

This clonotype was recorded many times. The chain combines TRBV10-2 with TRBJ2-3; TRBD2 matches 7 bases. The CDR3 covers 15 residues. The V segment lost 3 bases and the J segment 0 bases; nucleotides outside the gene matches: 3. The V gene's germline CDR1 is WSHSY and CDR2 SAAADI. CDR3 in amino acids: CASSDWRGSTDTQYF. CDR3 DNA: TGCGCCAGCAGTGACTGGCGGGGGAGCACAGATACGCAGTATTTT.

This clonotype was counted many times. The rearrangement links TRBV27 to TRBJ1-2; D gene uncertain. CDR1 is MNHEY, CDR2 SMNVEV, per germline (reference sequence). The CDR3 spans 13 residues. The V end was cut by 2 bases, the J end by 8 bases, with 12 bases between. The CDR3 DNA reads as TGTGCCAGCAGTTTAAGAACCGCGGGGGGCTACACCTTC. Protein sequence: CASSLRTAGGYTF.

This clonotype occurred many times. The chain couples TRBV6-6 to TRBJ2-1; a possible D gene is TRBD2 (6 bases). The CDR3 has 16 amino acids. Germline values: CDR1 MNHNY, CDR2 SVGAGI (reference sequence). V was trimmed by 0 bases and J by 0 bases, leaving 9 bases between them. For the CDR3, the DNA is TGTGCCAGCAGTTACTCGGGACTTCCCTCCTACAATGAGCAGTTCTTC. Translating it yields CASSYSGLPSYNEQFF.

This clonotype was picked up a small number of times. The gene calls are TRBV20-1 and TRBJ1-3, with D maybe TRBD1 (5 bases). Germline values: CDR1 DFQATT, CDR2 SNEGSKA (reference sequence). CDR3 length equals 16 residues. V was shortened by 7 bases and J by 0 bases, with 19 bases between the two germline ends. The CDR3 nucleotides are TGCAGTGTCTTGGTAGGGACTGCCAGCTCTGGAAACACCATATATTTT. Its translation is CSVLVGTASSGNTIYF.